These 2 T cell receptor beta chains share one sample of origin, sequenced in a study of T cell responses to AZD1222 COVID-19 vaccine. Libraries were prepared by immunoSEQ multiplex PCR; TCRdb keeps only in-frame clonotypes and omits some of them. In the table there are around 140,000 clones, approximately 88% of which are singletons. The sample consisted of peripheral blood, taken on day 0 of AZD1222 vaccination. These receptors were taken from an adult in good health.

CDR3 region: CASSQVAAGGGRQTDTQYF. The CDR3 DNA sequence: TGCGCCAGCAGCCAAGTGGCCGCTGGCGGGGGGCGGCAGACAGATACGCAGTATTTT. The chain employs TRBV4-1 and TRBJ2-3, with 8 bases aligning to TRBD2. The V segment lost 1 base and the J segment 3 bases; nucleotides outside the gene matches: 15. Germline CDR1 MGHRA, CDR2 YSYEKL. There are 19 residues in the CDR3.

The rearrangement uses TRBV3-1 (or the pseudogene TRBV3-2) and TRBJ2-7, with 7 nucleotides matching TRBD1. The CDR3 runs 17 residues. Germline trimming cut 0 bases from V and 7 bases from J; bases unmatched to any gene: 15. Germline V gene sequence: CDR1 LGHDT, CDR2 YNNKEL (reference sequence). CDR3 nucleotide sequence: TGTGCCAGCAGCCAAGACCCGACGGGCACAGGGGCGCGGGAGCAGTACTTC. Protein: CASSQDPTGTGAREQYF.